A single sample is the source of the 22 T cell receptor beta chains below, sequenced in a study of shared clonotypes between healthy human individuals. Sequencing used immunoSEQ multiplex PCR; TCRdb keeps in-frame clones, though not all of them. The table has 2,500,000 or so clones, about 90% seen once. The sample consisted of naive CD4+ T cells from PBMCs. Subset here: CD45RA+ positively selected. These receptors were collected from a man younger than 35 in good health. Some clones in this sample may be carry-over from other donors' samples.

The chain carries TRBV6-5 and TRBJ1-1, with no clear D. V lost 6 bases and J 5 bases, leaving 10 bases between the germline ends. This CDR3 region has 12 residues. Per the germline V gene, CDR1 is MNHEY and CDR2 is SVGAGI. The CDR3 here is CASRRWGTEAFF. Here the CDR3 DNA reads TGTGCCAGCAGACGTTGGGGTACTGAAGCTTTCTTT.

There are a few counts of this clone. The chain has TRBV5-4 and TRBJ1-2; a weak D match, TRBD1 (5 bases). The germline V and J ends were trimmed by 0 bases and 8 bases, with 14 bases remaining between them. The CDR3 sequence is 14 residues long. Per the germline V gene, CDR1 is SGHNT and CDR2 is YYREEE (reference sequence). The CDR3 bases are TGTGCCAGCAGCTTGGGAGTGGGACCGTGGGGCTACACCTTC. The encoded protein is CASSLGVGPWGYTF. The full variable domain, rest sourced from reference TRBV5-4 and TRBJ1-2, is ETGVTQSPTHLIKTRGQQVTLRCSSQSGHNTVSWYQQALGQGPQFIFQYYREEENGRGNFPPRFSGLQFPNYSSELNVNALELDDSALYLCASSLGVGPWGYTFGSGTRLTVV.

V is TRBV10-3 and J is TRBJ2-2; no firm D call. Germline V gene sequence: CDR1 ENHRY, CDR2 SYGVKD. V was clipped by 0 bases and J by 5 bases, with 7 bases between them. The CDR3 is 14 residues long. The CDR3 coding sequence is TGTGCCATCAGTGAGTCTTATCGAACCGGGGAGCTGTTTTTT. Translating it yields CAISESYRTGELFF.

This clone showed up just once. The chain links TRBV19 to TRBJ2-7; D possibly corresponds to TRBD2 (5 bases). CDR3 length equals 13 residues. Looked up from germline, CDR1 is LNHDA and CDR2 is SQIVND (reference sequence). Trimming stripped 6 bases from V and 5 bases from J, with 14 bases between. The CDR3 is CASSPFGVHEQYF. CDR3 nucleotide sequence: TGTGCCAGTAGCCCTTTCGGGGTACACGAGCAGTACTTC. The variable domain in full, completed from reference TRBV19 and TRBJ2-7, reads DGGITQSPKYLFRKEGQNVTLSCEQNLNHDAMYWYRQDPGQGLRLIYYSQIVNDFQKGDIAEGYSVSREKKESFPLTVTSAQKNPTAFYLCASSPFGVHEQYFGPGTRLTVT.

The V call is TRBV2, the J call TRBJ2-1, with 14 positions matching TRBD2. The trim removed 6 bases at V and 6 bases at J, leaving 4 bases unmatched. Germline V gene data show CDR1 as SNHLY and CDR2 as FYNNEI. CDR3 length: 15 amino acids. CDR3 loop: CASSRGLAGVNEQFF. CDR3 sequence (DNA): TGTGCCAGCAGCCGGGGACTAGCGGGAGTCAATGAGCAGTTCTTC.

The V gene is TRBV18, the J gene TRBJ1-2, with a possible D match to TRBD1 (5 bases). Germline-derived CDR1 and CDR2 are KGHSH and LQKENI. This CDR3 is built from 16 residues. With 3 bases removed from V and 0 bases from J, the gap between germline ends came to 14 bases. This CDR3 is CASSPGGSDTNYGYTF. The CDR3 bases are TGTGCCAGCTCACCCGGGGGGAGCGATACTAACTATGGCTACACCTTC. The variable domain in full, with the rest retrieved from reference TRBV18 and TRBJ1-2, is NAGVMQNPRHLVRRRGQEARLRCSPMKGHSHVYWYRQLPEEGLKFMVYLQKENIIDESGMPKERFSAEFPKEGPSILRIQQVVRGDSAAYFCASSPGGSDTNYGYTFGSGTRLTVV.

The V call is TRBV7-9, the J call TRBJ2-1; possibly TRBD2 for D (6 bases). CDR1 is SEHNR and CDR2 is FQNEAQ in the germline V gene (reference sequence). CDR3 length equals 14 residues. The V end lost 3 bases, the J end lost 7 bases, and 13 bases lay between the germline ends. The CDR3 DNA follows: TGTGCCAGCAGCTTTGCGGGGACGGGGAATGAGCAGTTCTTC. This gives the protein CASSFAGTGNEQFF.

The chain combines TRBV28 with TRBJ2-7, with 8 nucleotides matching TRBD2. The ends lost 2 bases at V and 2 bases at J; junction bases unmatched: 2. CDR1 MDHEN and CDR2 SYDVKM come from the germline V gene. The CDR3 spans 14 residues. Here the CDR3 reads CASSLPGGAYEQYF. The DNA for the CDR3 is TGTGCCAGCAGTTTACCGGGAGGGGCCTACGAGCAGTACTTC.

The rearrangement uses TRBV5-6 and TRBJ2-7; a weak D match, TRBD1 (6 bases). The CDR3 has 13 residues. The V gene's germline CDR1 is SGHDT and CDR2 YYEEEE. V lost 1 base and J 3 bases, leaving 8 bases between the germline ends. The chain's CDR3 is CASSLLQGYEQYF. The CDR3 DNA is TGTGCCAGCAGCTTGCTACAGGGCTACGAGCAGTACTTC.

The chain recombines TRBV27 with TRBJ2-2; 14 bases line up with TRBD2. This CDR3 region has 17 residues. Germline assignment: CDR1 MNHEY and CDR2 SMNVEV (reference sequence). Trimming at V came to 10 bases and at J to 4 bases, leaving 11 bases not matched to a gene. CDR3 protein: CATSGTSGRIGTGELFF. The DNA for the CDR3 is TGTGCCACCTCCGGGACTAGCGGGAGAATCGGCACCGGGGAGCTGTTTTTT.

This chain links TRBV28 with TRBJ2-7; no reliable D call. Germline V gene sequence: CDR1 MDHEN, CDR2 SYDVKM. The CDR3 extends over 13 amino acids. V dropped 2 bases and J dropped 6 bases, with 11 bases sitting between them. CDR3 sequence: CASSLITDREQYF. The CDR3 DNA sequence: TGTGCCAGCAGTTTAATTACAGATCGCGAGCAGTACTTC.

The CDR3, as DNA: TGTGCCAGCAGTGATAAATCCGGGCGGAGCTCCTACGAGCAGTACTTC. This gives the protein CASSDKSGRSSYEQYF. The rearrangement joins TRBV7-9 to TRBJ2-7; D gene ambiguous. Per the germline V gene, CDR1 is SEHNR and CDR2 is FQNEAQ (reference sequence). V shed 6 bases and J shed 0 bases, with 18 bases lying between them. This CDR3 is 16 amino acids long.

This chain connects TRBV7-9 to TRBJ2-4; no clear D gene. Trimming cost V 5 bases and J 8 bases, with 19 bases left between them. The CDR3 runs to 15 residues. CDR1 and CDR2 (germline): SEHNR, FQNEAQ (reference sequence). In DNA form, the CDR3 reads TGTGCCAGCAGCCCCCTCTATCTGGCCGGAGACATTCAGTACTTC. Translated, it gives CASSPLYLAGDIQYF.

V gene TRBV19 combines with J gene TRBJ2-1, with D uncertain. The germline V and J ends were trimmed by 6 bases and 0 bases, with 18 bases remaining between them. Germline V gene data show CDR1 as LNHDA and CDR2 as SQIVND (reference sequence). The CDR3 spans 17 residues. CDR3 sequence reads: CASSRVGYPSSYNEQFF. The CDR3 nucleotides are TGTGCCAGTAGCAGAGTGGGTTACCCAAGCTCCTACAATGAGCAGTTCTTC.

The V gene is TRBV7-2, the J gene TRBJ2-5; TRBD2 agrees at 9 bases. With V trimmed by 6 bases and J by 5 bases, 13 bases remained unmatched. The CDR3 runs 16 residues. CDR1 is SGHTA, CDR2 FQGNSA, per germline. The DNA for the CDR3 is TGTGCCAGCAGTTGGCGGGAGGGCCTCGGTTTGGAGACCCAGTACTTC. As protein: CASSWREGLGLETQYF.

The CDR3 nucleotides read TGCGCCAGCAAAAATGTCCCAGGGAACTCCTACGAGCAGTACTTC. Protein product: CASKNVPGNSYEQYF. V usage is TRBV5-1 and J usage is TRBJ2-7; possibly TRBD1 for D (5 bases). CDR1 and CDR2 (germline): SGHRS, YFSETQ. Deletions cut 6 bases from V and 0 bases from J, with 16 bases between. CDR3 length: 15 amino acids.

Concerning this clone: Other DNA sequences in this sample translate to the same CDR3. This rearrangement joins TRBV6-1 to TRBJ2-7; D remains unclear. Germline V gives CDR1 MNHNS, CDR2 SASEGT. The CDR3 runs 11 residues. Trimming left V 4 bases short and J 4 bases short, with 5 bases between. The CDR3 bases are TGTGCCAGCAGTGCGACTTACGAGCAGTACTTC. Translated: CASSATYEQYF.

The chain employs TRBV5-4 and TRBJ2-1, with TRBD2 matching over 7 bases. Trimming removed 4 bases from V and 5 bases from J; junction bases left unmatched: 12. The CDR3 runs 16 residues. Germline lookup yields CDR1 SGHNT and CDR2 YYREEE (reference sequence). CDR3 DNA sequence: TGTGCCAGCAGCCAACCCTCGGGGGGAGGAAACAATGAGCAGTTCTTC. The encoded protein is CASSQPSGGGNNEQFF.

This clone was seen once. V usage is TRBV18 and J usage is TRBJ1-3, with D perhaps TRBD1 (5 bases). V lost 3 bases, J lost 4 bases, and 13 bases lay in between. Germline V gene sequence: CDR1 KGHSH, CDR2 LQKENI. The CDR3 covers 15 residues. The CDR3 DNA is TGTGCCAGCTCACCCGGGGGGATCACGGGAAACACCATATATTTT. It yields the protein CASSPGGITGNTIYF.

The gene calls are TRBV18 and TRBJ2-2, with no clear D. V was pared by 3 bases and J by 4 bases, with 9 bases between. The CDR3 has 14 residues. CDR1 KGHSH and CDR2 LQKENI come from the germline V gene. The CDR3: CASSPARLTGELFF. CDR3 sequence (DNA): TGTGCCAGCTCACCGGCCAGACTCACCGGGGAGCTGTTTTTT.

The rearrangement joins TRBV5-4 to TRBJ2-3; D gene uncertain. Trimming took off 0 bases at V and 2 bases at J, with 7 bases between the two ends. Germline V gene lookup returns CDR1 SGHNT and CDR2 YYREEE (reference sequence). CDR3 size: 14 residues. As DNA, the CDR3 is TGTGCCAGCAGCTTGGCTACTTTCACAGATACGCAGTATTTT. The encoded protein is CASSLATFTDTQYF.

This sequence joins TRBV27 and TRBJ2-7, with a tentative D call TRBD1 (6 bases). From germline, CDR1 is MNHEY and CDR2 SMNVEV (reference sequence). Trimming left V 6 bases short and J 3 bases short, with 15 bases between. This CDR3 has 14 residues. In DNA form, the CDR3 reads TGTGCCAGCAGCCACGGACAGATAAACTACGAGCAGTACTTC. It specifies CASSHGQINYEQYF.